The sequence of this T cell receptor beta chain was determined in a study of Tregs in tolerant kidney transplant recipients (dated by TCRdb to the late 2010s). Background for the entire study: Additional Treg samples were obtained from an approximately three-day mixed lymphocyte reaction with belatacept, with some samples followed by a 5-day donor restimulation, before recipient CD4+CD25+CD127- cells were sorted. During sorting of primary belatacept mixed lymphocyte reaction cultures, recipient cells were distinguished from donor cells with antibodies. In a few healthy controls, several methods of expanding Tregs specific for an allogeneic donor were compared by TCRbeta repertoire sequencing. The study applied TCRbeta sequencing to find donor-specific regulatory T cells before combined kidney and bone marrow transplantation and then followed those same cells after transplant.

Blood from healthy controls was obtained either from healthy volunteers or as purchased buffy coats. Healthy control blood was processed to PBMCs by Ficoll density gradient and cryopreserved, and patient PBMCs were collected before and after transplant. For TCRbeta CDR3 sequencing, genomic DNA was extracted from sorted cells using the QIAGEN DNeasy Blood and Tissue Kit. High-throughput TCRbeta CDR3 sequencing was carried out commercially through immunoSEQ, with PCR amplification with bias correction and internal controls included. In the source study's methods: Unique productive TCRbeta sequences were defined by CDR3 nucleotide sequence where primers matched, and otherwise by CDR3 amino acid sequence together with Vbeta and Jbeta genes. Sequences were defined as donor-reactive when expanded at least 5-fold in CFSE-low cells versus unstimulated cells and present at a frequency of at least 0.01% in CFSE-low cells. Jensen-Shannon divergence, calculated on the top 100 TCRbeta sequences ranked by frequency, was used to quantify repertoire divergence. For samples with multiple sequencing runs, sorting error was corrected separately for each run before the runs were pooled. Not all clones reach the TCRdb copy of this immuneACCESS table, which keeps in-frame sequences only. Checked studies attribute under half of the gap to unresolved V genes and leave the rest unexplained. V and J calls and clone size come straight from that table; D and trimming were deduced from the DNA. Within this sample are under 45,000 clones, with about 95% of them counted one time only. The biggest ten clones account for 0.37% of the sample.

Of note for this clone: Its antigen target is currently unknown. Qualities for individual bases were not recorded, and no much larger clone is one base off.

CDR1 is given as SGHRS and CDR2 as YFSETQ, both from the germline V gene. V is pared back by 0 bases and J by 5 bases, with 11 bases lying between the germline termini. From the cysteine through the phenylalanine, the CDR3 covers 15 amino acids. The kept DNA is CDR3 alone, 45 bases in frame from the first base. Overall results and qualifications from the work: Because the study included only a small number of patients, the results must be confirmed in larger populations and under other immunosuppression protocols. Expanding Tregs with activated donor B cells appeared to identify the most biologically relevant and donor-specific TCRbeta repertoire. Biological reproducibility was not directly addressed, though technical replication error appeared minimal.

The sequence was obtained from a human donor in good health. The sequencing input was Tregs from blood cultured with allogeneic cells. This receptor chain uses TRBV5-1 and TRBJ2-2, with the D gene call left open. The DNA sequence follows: TGCGCCAGCAGCTTGGCTACACTTGGGACCGGGGAGCTGTTTTTT. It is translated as CASSLATLGTGELFF.